The 6 T cell receptor beta chains below all came from one sample that was sequenced in a study of blood T cells in healthy people across ages. Primed by a sample-barcoded 5' primer and a J-beta primer mix, a second PCR proceeded for 7 to 11 cycles. TCRdb re-derived calls from the 5' RACE reads in MiXCR, one entry per CDR3 protein. The table shows about 760,000 distinct CDR3 sequences, with roughly 50% occurring only once. The sample taken for sequencing was blood. The receptors derive from a middle-aged man in good health.

CDR3 bases: TGTGCCAGCAGTTTTCAGCGCTCGGAAAAACTGTTTTTT. Translated, it gives CASSFQRSEKLFF. The rearrangement uses TRBV12-3 or TRBV12-4 and TRBJ1-4; D call uncertain. The CDR3 length is 13 residues. Trimming stripped 3 bases from V and 8 bases from J, with 10 bases between.

In this sample, this clonotype turned up a few times. The chain uses TRBV9 and TRBJ1-2; no definite D call. Germline V gene data show CDR1 as SGDLS and CDR2 as YYNGEE. The ends were cut back, 0 bases at V and 2 bases at J, with 8 bases in the middle. This CDR3 has 14 residues. In nucleotides, the CDR3 is TGTGCCAGCAGCGTAGAGGGTGAGAACTATGGCTACACCTTC. Its translation: CASSVEGENYGYTF.

V and J are TRBV9 and TRBJ1-5; D is ambiguous. The CDR3 is 15 amino acids. Germline V lookup: CDR1 SGDLS, CDR2 YYNGEE. The V gene lost 0 bases and the J gene lost 4 bases, with 11 bases spanning the gap. As DNA, the CDR3 is TGTGCCAGCAGCGTAGGAGGGCAGACGAATCAGCCCCAGCATTTT. It codes for CASSVGGQTNQPQHF. Using reference TRBV9 and TRBJ1-5 for the parts outside the CDR3, the full variable domain is DSGVTQTPKHLITATGQRVTLRCSPRSGDLSVYWYQQSLDQGLQFLIQYYNGEERAKGNILERFSAQQFPDLHSELNLSSLELGDSALYFCASSVGGQTNQPQHFGDGTRLSIL.

The CDR3 sequence: CASSPGTSGRVTDTQYF. CDR3 nucleotides: TGTGCCAGCAGCCCAGGGACTAGCGGGAGGGTCACAGATACGCAGTATTTT. The rearrangement links TRBV7-2 to TRBJ2-3; 16 nucleotides agree with TRBD2. V was pared by 5 bases and J by 2 bases, with 4 bases of the junction left unmatched. Looked up from germline, CDR1 is SGHTA and CDR2 is FQGNSA. This CDR3 has 17 residues. Complete variable domain (other parts from reference TRBV7-2 and TRBJ2-3): GAGVSQSPSNKVTEKGKDVELRCDPISGHTALYWYRQSLGQGLEFLIYFQGNSAPDKSGLPSDRFSAERTGGSVSTLTIQRTQQEDSAVYLCASSPGTSGRVTDTQYFGPGTRLTVL.

V usage is TRBV6-5 and J usage is TRBJ2-7; no firm D call. CDR3 length: 14 amino acids. V shed 3 bases and J shed 7 bases, with 16 bases lying between them. Germline V CDR1 and CDR2: MNHEY, SVGAGI. The CDR3: CASSYNSGLREQYF. The CDR3 DNA is TGTGCCAGCAGTTATAATTCTGGGCTTCGGGAGCAGTACTTC.

The chain employs TRBV4-2 and TRBJ1-5; TRBD1 agrees at 7 bases. This CDR3 spans 16 amino acids. Germline assignment: CDR1 LGHNA and CDR2 YNFKEQ. The ends lost 1 base at V and 6 bases at J; junction bases unmatched: 9. The CDR3 region has the DNA TGTGCCAGCAGCCAAGTCGCGAGACAGGGCATTCAGCCCCAGCATTTT. Its protein product is CASSQVARQGIQPQHF.